This paragraph reports one TCR beta chain. Trimming cost V 4 bases and J 4 bases, with 14 bases left between them. The germline gives CDR1 SGHNT, CDR2 YYREEE (reference sequence). This CDR3 is built from 15 residues. TCRdb keeps only in-frame clones here, not all; method: immunoSEQ multiplex PCR. The table includes 40,000 to 55,000 clones, roughly nine tenths detected once. The data are from a study of T cell changes during pregnancy in multiple sclerosis. Sequencing was performed on CD4+ T cells from peripheral blood mononuclear cells, taken before pregnancy. V gene TRBV5-4 combines with J gene TRBJ1-4, with a weak D call TRBD1 (6 bases). This TCR was recovered from a female donor with multiple sclerosis, enrolled in a pregnancy study. CDR3 DNA sequence: TGTGCCAGCAGCCGAACCGGACAGATTAATGAAAAACTGTTTTTT. Translation gives CASSRTGQINEKLFF.